This T cell receptor beta chain comes out of a study of T cell responses to AZD1222 COVID-19 vaccine. This table comes from immunoSEQ multiplex PCR, and its TCRdb copy is limited to in-frame clones, with some not included. The sample consists of some 150,000 clones, around nine tenths of them appearing once. Germline-derived CDR1 and CDR2 are WNHNN and SYGVQD (reference sequence). Deletions cut 4 bases from V and 5 bases from J, with 13 bases between. The CDR3 runs 14 residues. The TCR sequence derives from an adult in good health. The starting material was peripheral blood, obtained on day 0 of AZD1222 vaccination. The chain joins TRBV10-1 to TRBJ2-3; a possible D gene is TRBD2 (5 bases). This chain's CDR3 is CASSARGPGDTQYF. For the CDR3, the DNA is TGCGCCAGCAGTGCAAGAGGGCCCGGAGATACGCAGTATTTT.